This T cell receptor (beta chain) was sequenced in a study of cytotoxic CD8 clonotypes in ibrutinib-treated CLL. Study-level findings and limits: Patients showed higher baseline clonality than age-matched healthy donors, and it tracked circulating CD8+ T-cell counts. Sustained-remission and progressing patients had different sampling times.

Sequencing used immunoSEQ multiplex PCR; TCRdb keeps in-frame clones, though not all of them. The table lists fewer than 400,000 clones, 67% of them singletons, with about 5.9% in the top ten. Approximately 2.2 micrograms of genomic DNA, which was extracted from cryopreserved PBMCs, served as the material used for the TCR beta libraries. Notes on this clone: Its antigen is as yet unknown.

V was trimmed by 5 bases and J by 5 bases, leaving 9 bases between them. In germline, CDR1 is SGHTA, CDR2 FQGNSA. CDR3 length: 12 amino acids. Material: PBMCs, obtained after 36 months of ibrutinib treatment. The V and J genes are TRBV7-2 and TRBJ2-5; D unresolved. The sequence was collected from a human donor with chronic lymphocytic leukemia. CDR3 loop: CASSPLGETQYF. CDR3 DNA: TGTGCCAGCAGCCCCCTAGGGGAGACCCAGTACTTC.